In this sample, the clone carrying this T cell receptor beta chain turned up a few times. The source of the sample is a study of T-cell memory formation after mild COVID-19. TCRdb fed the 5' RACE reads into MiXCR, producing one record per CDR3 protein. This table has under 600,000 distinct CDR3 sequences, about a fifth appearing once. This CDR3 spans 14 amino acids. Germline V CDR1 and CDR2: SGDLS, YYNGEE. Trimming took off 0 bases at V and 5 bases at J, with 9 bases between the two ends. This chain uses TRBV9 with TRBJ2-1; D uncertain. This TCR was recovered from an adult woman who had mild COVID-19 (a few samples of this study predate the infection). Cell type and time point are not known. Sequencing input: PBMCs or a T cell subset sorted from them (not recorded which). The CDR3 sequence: CASSVGVQNNEQFF. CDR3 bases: TGTGCCAGCAGCGTAGGGGTTCAGAACAATGAGCAGTTCTTC.